These 31 T cell receptor beta chains share one sample of origin, sequenced in a study of cytomegalovirus exposure and HLA in healthy donors. The PCR ran on 60 Vbeta and 13 Jbeta primers. Produced via immunoSEQ multiplex PCR; TCRdb's table is partial and in-frame only. This table holds 95,000 to 100,000 clones, roughly three quarters found once. Sequenced sample: PBMCs. All receptors derive from a female donor in good health and CMV-seronegative.

The V gene is TRBV27, the J gene TRBJ2-1, with D possibly being TRBD2 (6 bases). CDR1 and CDR2 from the germline V gene are MNHEY and SMNVEV (reference sequence). This CDR3 is 14 amino acids long. V lost 5 bases to trimming and J lost 2 bases, with 10 bases between them. The CDR3 nucleotides read TGTGCCAGCAGTGGGACTGAGACCTACAATGAGCAGTTCTTC. The encoded protein is CASSGTETYNEQFF.

This chain uses TRBV30 with TRBJ1-3; no definite D call. V gave up 4 bases and J gave up 0 bases, with 22 bases separating them. CDR1 is GTSNPN and CDR2 is SVGIG in the germline V gene (reference sequence). The CDR3 is made up of 18 amino acids. Here the CDR3 DNA reads TGTGCCTGGACCGGTACGTCGGGAAGACGTCCCTCTGGAAACACCATATATTTT. Its protein product is CAWTGTSGRRPSGNTIYF.

The chain has TRBV5-8 and TRBJ1-4; perhaps TRBD1 as D (5 bases). This CDR3 has 14 amino acids. The V gene's germline CDR1 is SGHTS and CDR2 YDEGEE. Trimming shortened V by 5 bases and J by 8 bases, and 16 bases separated the two germline ends. CDR3 bases: TGTGCCAGCAGTTCGCTGGGGGGTTCCGAAAAACTGTTTTTT. Protein product: CASSSLGGSEKLFF. The variable domain in full, with the rest retrieved from reference TRBV5-8 and TRBJ1-4, is EAGVTQSPTHLIKTRGQQATLRCSPISGHTSVYWYQQALGLGLQFLLWYDEGEERNRGNFPPRFSGRQFPNYSSELNVNALELEDSALYLCASSSLGGSEKLFFGSGTQLSVL.

The V gene is TRBV2, the J gene TRBJ2-7, with TRBD1 as a possible D gene (6 bases). Germline lookup yields CDR1 SNHLY and CDR2 FYNNEI. The CDR3 sequence is 13 residues long. Trimming cost V 6 bases and J 5 bases, with 14 bases left between them. The CDR3 region is CASSPDSSNEQYF. The CDR3 nucleotides read TGTGCCAGCAGCCCGGACAGTAGCAACGAGCAGTACTTC. The whole variable domain, filled in from reference TRBV2 and TRBJ2-7, reads EPEVTQTPSHQVTQMGQEVILRCVPISNHLYFYWYRQILGQKVEFLVSFYNNEISEKSEIFDDQFSVERPDGSNFTLKIRSTKLEDSAMYFCASSPDSSNEQYFGPGTRLTVT.

Concerning this clone: Since no conserved phenylalanine or tryptophan closes the CDR3, a read error is the likely cause. No DNA is shown, since the ends of the CDR3 on it are uncertain; the CDR3 is the one TCRdb lists. The chain has TRBV28 and TRBJ2-3; the D segment call TRBD2 is taken from the table without a DNA check. The CDR3 is 8 residues long, ends included. Germline lookup yields CDR1 MDHEN and CDR2 SYDVKM. The CDR3 reads CASSLTRM.

For the CDR3, the DNA is TGTGCCAGCAGCGTAGCCATCACCGGGGAGCTGTTTTTT. Translated: CASSVAITGELFF. The chain links TRBV7-3 to TRBJ2-2; D not certain. V was trimmed by 5 bases and J by 4 bases, leaving 8 bases between them. CDR3 length: 13 residues. Germline V gene sequence: CDR1 SGHTA, CDR2 FQGTGA.

J is TRBJ2-3 and V is TRBV27; TRBD1 agrees at 12 bases. The CDR3 sequence is 14 residues long. Trimming removed 5 bases from V and 8 bases from J; junction bases left unmatched: 5. Germline V gene data show CDR1 as MNHEY and CDR2 as SMNVEV (reference sequence). DNA for the CDR3: TGTGCCAGCAGTGACCGGGACAGGGGGCCTACGCAGTATTTT. It translates to CASSDRDRGPTQYF.

The J gene is TRBJ1-1, the V gene TRBV9, with 11 bases aligning to TRBD1. Germline values: CDR1 SGDLS, CDR2 YYNGEE. V shed 4 bases and J 0 bases; nucleotides not matched to a gene: 11. This CDR3 is 18 amino acids long. The CDR3 bases are TGTGCCAGCAGCTCGGGGTTAGGGACAGGGGGTCTGAACACTGAAGCTTTCTTT. Encoded protein: CASSSGLGTGGLNTEAFF. Based on the CDR3 plus reference TRBV9 and TRBJ1-1, the full variable domain is DSGVTQTPKHLITATGQRVTLRCSPRSGDLSVYWYQQSLDQGLQFLIQYYNGEERAKGNILERFSAQQFPDLHSELNLSSLELGDSALYFCASSSGLGTGGLNTEAFFGQGTRLTVV.

This chain joins TRBV7-2 and TRBJ2-3; D is unclear. Germline loops: CDR1 SGHTA, CDR2 FQGNSA. The CDR3 loop spans 16 amino acids. The ends were cut back, 5 bases at V and 2 bases at J, with 17 bases in the middle. The CDR3 nucleotides are TGTGCCAGCAGCCAACGGCCCGGGTCCCTCACAGATACGCAGTATTTT. Its translation is CASSQRPGSLTDTQYF. The full variable domain, with the rest looked up from reference TRBV7-2 and TRBJ2-3, is GAGVSQSPSNKVTEKGKDVELRCDPISGHTALYWYRQSLGQGLEFLIYFQGNSAPDKSGLPSDRFSAERTGGSVSTLTIQRTQQEDSAVYLCASSQRPGSLTDTQYFGPGTRLTVL.

This sequence joins TRBV19 and TRBJ2-3; 12 bases agree with TRBD1. The CDR3 is 16 amino acids. V lost 4 bases to trimming and J lost 4 bases; unmatched junction nucleotides: 6. Per the germline V gene, CDR1 is LNHDA and CDR2 is SQIVND (reference sequence). CDR3 coding DNA: TGTGCCAGTAGTAGCACCGGGACAGGGGGCCCAGATACGCAGTATTTT. Amino acids: CASSSTGTGGPDTQYF.

The chain couples TRBV30 to TRBJ2-3; D perhaps matches TRBD2 (5 bases). Germline CDR1 GTSNPN, CDR2 SVGIG (reference sequence). V lost 6 bases and J 3 bases, leaving 10 bases between the germline ends. This CDR3 is 12 amino acids long. CDR3 sequence: CACPGLTDTQYF. CDR3 in DNA: TGTGCCTGCCCTGGACTGACAGATACGCAGTATTTT.

The chain combines TRBV18 with TRBJ2-6; 7 bases fit TRBD1. This CDR3 has 16 amino acids. Trimming took 3 bases from V and 2 from J; bases not matched to a gene: 4. Germline V CDR1 and CDR2: KGHSH, LQKENI. CDR3 residues: CASSPSTGAGANVLTF. CDR3 nucleotides: TGTGCCAGCTCACCGAGTACAGGGGCTGGGGCCAACGTCCTGACTTTC.

The genes are TRBV7-3 and TRBJ1-1, with TRBD1 matching over 8 bases. The CDR3 totals 15 residues. CDR1 is SGHTA, CDR2 FQGTGA, per germline. V lost 5 bases, J lost 5 bases, and 10 bases stayed unmatched. The CDR3 DNA sequence: TGTGCCAGCAGCGCCCGAGACAGGGGAAGGACTGAAGCTTTCTTT. Protein: CASSARDRGRTEAFF. Filled out from reference TRBV7-3 and TRBJ1-1, the complete variable domain reads GAGVSQTPSNKVTEKGKYVELRCDPISGHTALYWYRQSLGQGPEFLIYFQGTGAADDSGLPNDRFFAVRPEGSVSTLKIQRTERGDSAVYLCASSARDRGRTEAFFGQGTRLTVV.

The chain recombines TRBV6-5 with TRBJ2-3, with TRBD2 identical over 7 bases. The CDR3 spans 15 residues. The J segment lost 1 base and the V segment lost 7 bases, leaving 8 bases of the junction unmatched. Germline V lookup: CDR1 MNHEY, CDR2 SVGAGI. The CDR3 reads CASTLLGGGTDTQYF. The CDR3 region has the DNA TGTGCCAGCACCCTCTTGGGGGGGGGCACAGATACGCAGTATTTT.

The CDR3 reads CASSQEPSGGSSYNEQFF. The CDR3 bases are TGTGCCAGCAGCCAAGAACCTAGCGGGGGAAGCTCCTACAATGAGCAGTTCTTC. The chain couples TRBV4-2 to TRBJ2-1, with 10 bases that match TRBD2. The germline V gene has CDR1 LGHNA and CDR2 YNFKEQ. The CDR3 length is 18 residues. V shed 0 bases, J shed 0 bases, and the junction held 5 bases outside the gene matches.

CDR3 loop: CASSSPLRRETQYF. DNA for the CDR3: TGTGCCAGCAGTAGTCCGCTACGGCGGGAGACCCAGTACTTC. The chain recombines TRBV27 with TRBJ2-5; D not resolved. This CDR3 spans 14 amino acids. Germline CDR1 reads MNHEY; CDR2 reads SMNVEV (reference sequence). V was cut by 5 bases and J by 5 bases, with 15 bases left in between.

V gene TRBV9 combines with J gene TRBJ1-2, with TRBD1 as a possible D gene (6 bases). The CDR3 consists of 16 residues. Looked up from germline, CDR1 is SGDLS and CDR2 is YYNGEE. Trimming took 3 bases from V and 4 from J, leaving 19 bases between them. For the CDR3, the DNA is TGTGCCAGCAGCGCCGGGAAGGGGGGGACTACCTATGGCTACACCTTC. Translation: CASSAGKGGTTYGYTF.

The rearrangement uses TRBV5-1 and TRBJ2-5, with unresolved D. CDR1 and CDR2 from the germline V gene are SGHRS and YFSETQ. Deletions cut 0 bases from V and 4 bases from J, with 4 bases between. CDR3 length equals 12 residues. The CDR3 DNA sequence: TGCGCCAGCAGCTTGGCCCTAGAGACCCAGTACTTC. This encodes CASSLALETQYF.

The chain joins TRBV29-1 to TRBJ2-1, with 7 nucleotides matching TRBD2. Germline CDR1 and CDR2: SQVTM and ANQGSEA. The CDR3 is 14 amino acids. The V segment lost 7 bases and the J segment 9 bases; nucleotides outside the gene matches: 15. The CDR3 here is CSAGGGALRGEQFF. CDR3 coding DNA: TGCAGCGCTGGGGGAGGGGCTCTCCGGGGTGAGCAGTTCTTC.

This clone was counted between two and nine times. This chain connects TRBV5-1 to TRBJ1-6; D perhaps matches TRBD1 (6 bases). Deletions cut 4 bases from V and 2 bases from J, with 16 bases between. The germline V gene has CDR1 SGHRS and CDR2 YFSETQ. The CDR3 loop spans 17 amino acids. CDR3 sequence reads: CASSENPRGAYNSPLHF. The CDR3 DNA is TGCGCCAGCAGCGAGAACCCCAGGGGTGCCTATAATTCACCCCTCCACTTT.

The rearrangement uses TRBV27 and TRBJ1-6; 7 bases agree with TRBD1. The germline CDR1 and CDR2 sequences are MNHEY and SMNVEV (reference sequence). CDR3 size: 14 residues. V was pared by 8 bases and J by 7 bases, with 8 bases of the junction left unmatched. The CDR3 sequence: CASGYVQGNSPLHF. The CDR3 nucleotides are TGTGCCAGCGGTTACGTACAGGGGAATTCACCCCTCCACTTT.

This chain joins TRBV28 and TRBJ2-4; 11 nucleotides match TRBD1. Looked up from germline, CDR1 is MDHEN and CDR2 is SYDVKM. CDR3 length: 17 residues. V trimming: 3 bases; J trimming: 4 bases; junction bases outside the gene matches: 8. This chain's CDR3 is CASSLAGQGAAKNIQYF. Here the CDR3 DNA reads TGTGCCAGCAGTTTGGCCGGACAGGGGGCAGCGAAAAACATTCAGTACTTC.

This clone was counted between two and nine times. The chain combines TRBV27 with TRBJ1-2; D possibly corresponds to TRBD1 (6 bases). This CDR3 region has 15 residues. Looked up from germline, CDR1 is MNHEY and CDR2 is SMNVEV (reference sequence). V lost 5 bases to trimming and J lost 5 bases, with 18 bases between them. In DNA form, the CDR3 reads TGTGCCAGCAGTGCTCACAGGGCCTCCGGGTATGGCTACACCTTC. The encoded protein is CASSAHRASGYGYTF.

The chain is built from TRBV14 and TRBJ2-7, with D possibly being TRBD1 (6 bases). This CDR3 has 13 amino acids. Germline assignment: CDR1 SGHDN and CDR2 FVKESK. The V end was cut by 4 bases, the J end by 6 bases, with 13 bases between. The CDR3 DNA is TGTGCCAGCAGCCGACAGGCGCGTGCCGAGCAGTACTTC. Residues: CASSRQARAEQYF. The full variable domain, completed using reference TRBV14 and TRBJ2-7, is EAGVTQFPSHSVIEKGQTVTLRCDPISGHDNLYWYRRVMGKEIKFLLHFVKESKQDESGMPNNRFLAERTGGTYSTLKVQPAELEDSGVYFCASSRQARAEQYFGPGTRLTVT.

In this sample, this clone turned up once. The chain has TRBV13 and TRBJ1-4; 7 nucleotides match TRBD1. The V gene end was trimmed by 5 bases and the J gene end by 4 bases; junction bases not matched to a gene: 13. The CDR3 loop spans 17 amino acids. Germline-derived CDR1 and CDR2 are PRHDT and FYEKMQ (reference sequence). This CDR3 reads CASSLRQGPASNEKLFF. In DNA form, the CDR3 reads TGTGCCAGCAGCCTCCGACAGGGACCCGCAAGTAATGAAAAACTGTTTTTT.

CDR3 sequence reads: CASSYVAGNQPQHF. CDR3 coding DNA: TGTGCCAGCAGTTACGTCGCGGGAAATCAGCCCCAGCATTTT. V is TRBV6-5 and J is TRBJ1-5; unclear D gene. CDR3 size: 14 residues. V lost 2 bases, J lost 4 bases, and 9 bases lay in between. Per germline, CDR1 MNHEY and CDR2 SVGAGI.

V and J are TRBV19 and TRBJ1-4; 10 bases line up with TRBD1. Germline V gene sequence: CDR1 LNHDA, CDR2 SQIVND (reference sequence). The junction had 7 bases not matched to a gene; V was cut back by 4 bases and J by 8 bases. This CDR3 has 15 residues. CDR3 nucleotide sequence: TGTGCCAGTAGTACCCCCGGGACAGGGGACGAAAAACTGTTTTTT. Residues: CASSTPGTGDEKLFF.

The chain links TRBV4-1 to TRBJ2-5; TRBD1 aligns across 8 bases. The J call is doubtful: the DNA matches TRBJ2-7 better. The germline V gene encodes CDR1 MGHRA and CDR2 YSYEKL. The CDR3 is 16 amino acids. The CDR3 loop is CASSRPGQVSSYEQYF. In DNA, the CDR3 is TGCGCCAGCAGCCGGCCGGGACAGGTAAGCTCCTACGAGCAGTACTTC.

This clone appeared a few times. The V gene is TRBV27, the J gene TRBJ1-1; D unclear. From germline, CDR1 is MNHEY and CDR2 SMNVEV (reference sequence). The CDR3 consists of 15 residues. The V gene lost 6 bases and the J gene lost 0 bases, with 14 bases spanning the gap. The CDR3 DNA is TGTGCCAGCAGCACAAGAGGGTTGGTGAACACTGAAGCTTTCTTT. It codes for CASSTRGLVNTEAFF.

The rearrangement joins TRBV28 to TRBJ2-3; unclear D gene. Germline CDR1 MDHEN, CDR2 SYDVKM. The CDR3 has 14 residues. The V end was cut by 2 bases, the J end by 0 bases, with 6 bases between. The CDR3 bases are TGTGCCAGCAGTTTAGAGGATAGCACAGATACGCAGTATTTT. It yields the protein CASSLEDSTDTQYF.

The CDR3 here is CASSFSRGPYEQYF. CDR3 coding DNA: TGCGCCAGCAGCTTTAGCAGGGGCCCTTACGAGCAGTACTTC. The V gene is TRBV5-1, the J gene TRBJ2-7; D perhaps matches TRBD1 (6 bases). Looked up from germline, CDR1 is SGHRS and CDR2 is YFSETQ. V shed 2 bases and J shed 4 bases, with 13 bases lying between them. The CDR3 length is 14 residues.